This TCR beta chain was sequenced in a study of T cells after yellow fever vaccination. Germline values: CDR1 SGHVS, CDR2 FQNEAQ. The CDR3 is made up of 13 amino acids. The V end was cut by 9 bases, the J end by 5 bases, with 16 bases between. MiXCR was run by TCRdb on the 5' RACE reads, yielding one entry per CDR3 protein. Among 300,000 to 400,000 distinct CDR3 sequences listed, around 12% were seen once. Sequenced material: CD4+ T cells sorted from PBMCs, taken 15 days after the yellow fever booster vaccination. This sequence was found in a man aged 18 to 30 who received the YFV17D yellow fever vaccine. V is TRBV7-8 and J is TRBJ2-5; possible D gene TRBD1, 5 bases. The CDR3, as DNA: TGTGCCAGTCGCGCTTCTAGGGGCGAGACCCAGTACTTC. It encodes CASRASRGETQYF. The full variable domain, rest sourced from reference TRBV7-8 and TRBJ2-5, is GAGVSQSPRYKVAKRGQDVALRCDPISGHVSLFWYQQALGQGPEFLTYFQNEAQLDKSGLPSDRFFAERPEGSVSTLKIQRTQQEDSAVYLCASRASRGETQYFGPGTRLLVL.